What follows describes a single T cell receptor (beta chain). The specificity of this receptor is unknown. Qualities for individual bases were not recorded, and no much larger clone is one base off. The 40 or so donors, aged about 6 to 90 years, were systemically healthy Caucasian individuals from Russia. Each donor gave approximately 9.3 milliliters of peripheral blood, collected into EDTA-treated Vacutainer tubes. Ficoll-Paque density-gradient centrifugation was used to isolate PBMCs, with at least 7 million per sample. Total RNA was extracted from PBMCs with Trizol reagent, with at least 6 micrograms obtained per sample. For every donor, an aliquot of PBMCs went through flow cytometry to measure the percentages of naive CD45RAhigh/CD27high T cells. This sample was taken from a study of blood T cells in healthy people across ages (dated by TCRdb to between 2014 and 2017). The study in broad terms: In model experiments, template switching captured roughly one uniquely barcoded TCR beta cDNA molecule for every two T cells. Age-related changes in TCR beta repertoire diversity were measured in the study by deep sequencing normalized with unique cDNA molecular identifiers. Donors were grouped into four age groups: young (average roughly 15 years), middle-aged (less than 40), aged (about 60) and long-lived (approximately 75). Donors of different ages were randomly distributed across sequencing lanes to avoid experimental bias. The study analyzed two additional independent replicas of 1 million unique cDNA reads from the same blood draw for two donors, one aged 18 to 29 and one aged 80 or older.

Between the V and J ends, shortened by 5 bases and 11 bases respectively, the junction contains 12 bases. Measured from the cysteine to the phenylalanine, the CDR3 is 11 residues long. Kept here is only the CDR3 DNA, which spans 33 bases and is read in frame from base 1. CDR1 and CDR2 are read off the germline V gene as MNHEY and SVGEGT. Library method: 5' RACE. The instrument given in TCRdb is Illumina HiSeq 2500. A second roughly 7 to 11 cycle PCR used a sample-barcoded 5' primer and a J-beta primer mix. Each TCR beta cDNA molecule received a unique molecular identifier from a template-switch 5' adaptor carrying 12 random nucleotides. At least 3 million CDR3-containing paired-end reads were obtained from each sample. First-strand cDNA synthesis was performed from all RNA using the Mint cDNA synthesis kit, with priming by a TRBC-specific oligonucleotide. Following uracil-DNA glycosylase treatment, a first 18-cycle PCR with universal primers M1SS and BC2_uni_R was performed on all cDNA. The original pipeline was this. Each sample was normalized by randomly selecting 1 million high-quality reads, each carrying a distinct molecular identifier. Reads with shared molecular identifiers were discarded instead of being binned into consensus sequences. MiTCR, with a Q25 quality threshold and the strictest error-elimination algorithm, was used for CDR3 identification, clonotype clustering and error correction. A nonparametric unseen species model using Euler transformation provided a lower-bound estimate of total TCR beta diversity. TCRdb itself trimmed the public reads at Q25 with fastp, ran MiXCR and retained productive beta chains. Merged by CDR3 protein, the rows form single entries marked with the most common genes and DNA. The V and J calls and clone size are TCRdb's, not the authors'. This sample is represented by 2 million or so distinct CDR3 sequences; roughly 52% of them were singletons. The top ten constitute less than 2.5% of the sample.

The investigation overall reported the following: The percentage of naive T cells measured by flow cytometry correlated strongly with observed TCR beta diversity. As age increased, observed TCR beta diversity per million T cells dropped in a roughly linear way, and a significant reduction was already evident by age roughly 36. Estimates of total diversity based on one million sequenced T cells were regarded as lower bounds and as underestimates. Because donor CMV infection status was unknown, age-related changes in expanded clonotypes were potentially confounded. Conclusive comparison of naive and antigen-experienced compartments was prevented by the profiling of bulk unsorted PBMCs. Compared with the aged group, the long-lived group had more naive CD4+ T cells, fewer expanded clones and increased TCR diversity, suggesting age selection.

Material for sequencing was blood. This TCR derives from a woman aged 40 to 50 in good health. The chain is assembled from TRBV6-2 or TRBV6-3 and TRBJ2-5; the D segment cannot be called with confidence. The nucleotide sequence reads as follows: TGTGCCAGCAGTGGCCTGACTCAGCAGTACTTC. The encoded protein is CASSGLTQQYF.